This T cell receptor beta chain was observed in a study of vaccination and CD4 T cells after COVID-19. Study-level background: The convalescent population consisted of six males and four females, two of whom were of Hispanic ethnicity.

Cultured CD4+ T cell DNA underwent sequencing with the Oncomine TCR Beta short-read assay. Genomic DNA was isolated from CD4+ T cells that had been cultured. TCRdb reprocessed the PCR reads with MiXCR, giving one entry per CDR3 protein. The profile shows about 20,000 distinct CDR3 sequences, around half of them singletons. The CDR3 length is 15 residues. V gave up 3 bases and J gave up 4 bases, with 16 bases separating them. Per germline, CDR1 KGHSH and CDR2 LQKENI. Remarks on this clonotype: Its specificity is not known.

Stated treatment: roughly 10-day PBMC culture with coronavirus spike peptide pools or control peptides (ViraFEST assay). Using peptide pools, antigen-specific T cells were expanded in ViraFEST before TCRs were sequenced. This clonotype was obtained from a human donor who had recovered from COVID-19. This chain uses TRBV18 with TRBJ2-7; tentative D call: TRBD1 (5 bases). The sequenced sample was CD4+ T cells from blood, cultured in vitro. CDR3 DNA: TGTGCCAGCTCACCGGGGCAGTCTCTCGGGTACGAGCAGTACTTC. Translation gives CASSPGQSLGYEQYF.